These T cell receptor beta chains were read from a single sample in a study of human T cells and chemical hapten exposure. Each CDR3 protein is one row after TCRdb ran MiXCR on the RACE reads. Of roughly 120,000 distinct CDR3 sequences in the sample, less than 10% were seen once. Sequenced material: whole blood, taken in connection with sensitization to the hapten diphenylcyclopropenone (DPC). The receptors derive from a woman aged 40 to 50 with alopecia areata. Some clones in this sample may be carry-over from other donors' samples. CDR3s include the opening cysteine and the closing phenylalanine or tryptophan. The order of the fields is D gene, clone size, V gene, J gene, CDR3 DNA, CDR3 protein. D genes are given only for firm matches. Some rows have no size entry. The others give once, few or many, or a class for an expanded clone.

>TRBD1|.|TRBV7-9|TRBJ1-2
TGTGCCAGCAGCCTACCGCCCGGGACAGGGCGAGGCTACACCTTC
CASSLPPGTGRGYTF
>.|few|TRBV12-3/TRBV12-4|TRBJ1-6
TGTGCCAGCAGGACCACAGACAGAAATTCACCCCTCCACTTT
CASRTTDRNSPLHF
>.|many|TRBV6-1|TRBJ2-2
TGTGCCAGCAGTCTCAGGAGGGTCGGGGAGCTGTTTTTT
CASSLRRVGELFF
>.|.|TRBV3-1|TRBJ1-2
TGTGCCAGCAGCCAACTCATAAAGGGCGCAAGGGTCGTGAGGGGACCCGTCTACACCTTC
CASSQLIKGARVVRGPVYTF
>.|.|TRBV9|TRBJ1-2
TGTGCCAGCAGCGCGGGGGACCAGGGAGCCTATGGCTACACCTTC
CASSAGDQGAYGYTF
>.|few|TRBV7-2|TRBJ2-1
TGTGCCAGCAGGTCTGGGGGGCTGGATGAGCAGTTCTTC
CASRSGGLDEQFF
>.|.|TRBV24-1|TRBJ2-6
TGTGCCACCAGTGATTTCCGGGGTACGAGCGCTGGGGCCAACGTCCTGACTTTC
CATSDFRGTSAGANVLTF
>TRBD1|.|TRBV27|TRBJ2-1
TGTGCCAGCAGTCAACCGGGACAGGGGTTCGATGAGCAGTTCTTC
CASSQPGQGFDEQFF
>.|few|TRBV7-9|TRBJ2-5
TGTGCCAGCAGCTTAGGATCGATACAAGAGACCCAGTACTTC
CASSLGSIQETQYF
>TRBD1|few|TRBV28|TRBJ1-2
TGTGCCAGCCGGGACAGGGTGGGGGCAGTGGATGGCTACACCTTC
CASRDRVGAVDGYTF
>.|few|TRBV6-1|TRBJ2-2
TGTGCCAGCAGTGAAGTGGCAGGTCTCGGGACCGGGGAGCTGTTTTTT
CASSEVAGLGTGELFF
>TRBD2|.|TRBV29-1|TRBJ2-3
TGCAGCATGGGGAGGGGCACAGATACGCAGTATTTT
CSMGRGTDTQYF
>.|.|TRBV7-8|TRBJ1-5
TGTGCCAGCAGCGTAGGCAGGACGGTCTCCAATCAGCCCCAGCATTTT
CASSVGRTVSNQPQHF
>.|many|TRBV10-3|TRBJ1-1
TGTGCCATCACCGATGGACGGGACACTGAAGCTTTCTTT
CAITDGRDTEAFF
>.|few|TRBV7-9|TRBJ1-2
TGTGCCAGCAGCTCCATTTCGCCGGCGGGCTACACCTTC
CASSSISPAGYTF